Listed here are 18 T cell receptor beta chains from one sample, sequenced in a study of CD8 T cells in Susac syndrome. RNA, at about 0.45 to 1 ug, was reverse transcribed with random hexamers. TCRdb itself ran the immunoSEQ multiplex PCR reads through MiXCR, one entry per CDR3 protein. The sample contains 90,000 to 110,000 distinct CDR3 sequences, approximately 96% of which appear only once. The sequencing input was CD4+ T cells from PBMCs. Source of these receptors: a human donor in good health.

This clonotype occurred once. The genes are TRBV19 and TRBJ2-2, with unresolved D. V dropped 3 bases and J dropped 7 bases, with 15 bases sitting between them. Germline CDR1 is LNHDA and CDR2 is SQIVND (reference sequence). CDR3 length equals 15 residues. The CDR3 region is CASSILSVSNGELFF. CDR3 nucleotides: TGTGCCAGTAGTATTCTCTCCGTTTCGAACGGGGAGCTGTTTTTT.

This clonotype was observed a single time. This chain joins TRBV7-3 and TRBJ2-2; D may be TRBD1 (6 bases). The CDR3 loop spans 14 amino acids. CDR1 SGHTA and CDR2 FQGTGA come from the germline V gene. V was trimmed by 7 bases and J by 5 bases, leaving 14 bases between them. Written as DNA, the CDR3 is TGTGCCAGCACCCCTCAACAGGGTACCGGGGAGCTGTTTTTT. This codes for CASTPQQGTGELFF.

The chain has TRBV19 and TRBJ2-7; 8 nucleotides line up with TRBD1. The CDR3 is 14 residues long. CDR1 LNHDA and CDR2 SQIVND come from the germline V gene (reference sequence). The V gene end was trimmed by 3 bases and the J gene end by 1 base; junction bases not matched to a gene: 2. In nucleotides, the CDR3 is TGTGCCAGTAGTATGAGGACAGGGTCCTACGAGCAGTACTTC. It encodes CASSMRTGSYEQYF.

The V call is TRBV7-3, the J call TRBJ2-7; possible D gene TRBD1, 5 bases. Germline CDR1 and CDR2: SGHTA and FQGTGA. Trimming pared 1 base from V and 4 bases from J, leaving 11 bases between. This CDR3 comprises 14 residues. The chain's CDR3 is CASSLRGGPYEQYF. In nucleotides, the CDR3 is TGTGCCAGCAGCTTAAGGGGCGGCCCTTACGAGCAGTACTTC.

The chain carries TRBV5-1 and TRBJ2-4, with 11 bases that match TRBD2. Germline V gene sequence: CDR1 SGHRS, CDR2 YFSETQ. V was pared by 3 bases and J by 0 bases, with 8 bases of the junction left unmatched. The CDR3 loop spans 18 amino acids. This chain's CDR3 is CASSSGTSGLQAKNIQYF. For the CDR3, the DNA is TGCGCCAGCAGCTCCGGGACTAGCGGACTTCAAGCCAAAAACATTCAGTACTTC. Drawing the rest from reference TRBV5-1 and TRBJ2-4, the complete variable domain is KAGVTQTPRYLIKTRGQQVTLSCSPISGHRSVSWYQQTPGQGLQFLFEYFSETQRNKGNFPGRFSGRQFSNSRSEMNVSTLELGDSALYLCASSSGTSGLQAKNIQYFGAGTRLSVL.

V is TRBV12-3 or TRBV12-4 and J is TRBJ2-6, with 9 bases identical to TRBD1. Trimming took 6 bases from V and 1 from J; bases not matched to a gene: 7. This CDR3 has 17 amino acids. CDR3 in amino acids: CASSQTGGMSGANVLTF. In DNA form, the CDR3 reads TGTGCCAGCAGCCAGACAGGGGGTATGTCTGGGGCCAACGTCCTGACTTTC.

This rearrangement joins TRBV2 to TRBJ2-3, with TRBD2 matching 7 bases. V was pared by 6 bases and J by 3 bases, with 9 bases of the junction left unmatched. CDR1 and CDR2 from the germline V gene are SNHLY and FYNNEI. The CDR3 contains 15 residues. The CDR3 bases are TGTGCCAGCAGAAGGAGCGGGATAAAAACAGATACGCAGTATTTT. Amino acid sequence: CASRRSGIKTDTQYF.

The rearrangement links TRBV18 to TRBJ1-1; a weak D match, TRBD1 (6 bases). This CDR3 is built from 14 residues. V lost 2 bases and J lost 5, with 12 bases in between. Germline V lookup: CDR1 KGHSH, CDR2 LQKENI. CDR3 region: CASSPSGVETEAFF. In DNA form, the CDR3 reads TGTGCCAGCTCACCATCAGGGGTGGAGACTGAAGCTTTCTTT.

The chain recombines TRBV2 with TRBJ2-3; 8 bases match TRBD1. The CDR3 consists of 15 residues. J was trimmed by 2 bases and V by 8 bases; bases with no gene match: 9. Germline CDR1 SNHLY, CDR2 FYNNEI. The CDR3 bases are TGTGCCAGCCCCTCGACCCAGGGGGCCACAGATACGCAGTATTTT. As protein: CASPSTQGATDTQYF.

V usage is TRBV5-1 and J usage is TRBJ2-7; D unresolved. V was cut by 3 bases and J by 0 bases, with 7 bases left in between. The CDR3 has 13 residues. Germline V CDR1 and CDR2: SGHRS, YFSETQ. CDR3 loop: CASSYGSSYEQYF. DNA for the CDR3: TGCGCCAGCAGCTATGGTAGCTCCTACGAGCAGTACTTC.

The chain uses TRBV4-1 and TRBJ2-2; TRBD1 agrees at 8 bases. The CDR3 extends over 16 amino acids. With V trimmed by 1 base and J by 5 bases, 6 bases remained unmatched. CDR1 is MGHRA and CDR2 is YSYEKL in the germline V gene. The DNA for the CDR3 is TGCGCCAGCAGCCAAGGGGCCAGGGGGCGTACCGGGGAGCTGTTTTTT. Protein product: CASSQGARGRTGELFF.

A single count supports this clonotype. This sequence joins TRBV5-4 and TRBJ1-1; TRBD1 agrees at 7 bases. Germline trimming cut 0 bases from V and 1 base from J; bases unmatched to any gene: 3. The CDR3 covers 15 residues. Germline-derived CDR1 and CDR2 are SGHNT and YYREEE (reference sequence). The CDR3 nucleotides are TGTGCCAGCAGCTTGGAGGGGGCTAGGAACACTGAAGCTTTCTTT. Encoded protein: CASSLEGARNTEAFF.

This clonotype came up once. The chain carries TRBV5-1 and TRBJ2-5; the D gene could be TRBD1 or TRBD2 (6 bases each). The CDR3 totals 13 residues. CDR1 is SGHRS, CDR2 YFSETQ, per germline. V was shortened by 4 bases and J by 5 bases, with 12 bases between the two germline ends. The CDR3 DNA sequence: TGCGCCAGCAGCATCATGGGGGGCGAGACCCAGTACTTC. Translating it yields CASSIMGGETQYF.

The chain carries TRBV6-2 or TRBV6-3 and TRBJ2-1; 8 bases align to TRBD1. V lost 2 bases, J lost 13 bases, and 1 base stayed unmatched. Looked up from germline, CDR1 is MNHEY and CDR2 is SVGEGT. CDR3 length: 11 amino acids. CDR3 residues: CASSYGTGQFF. CDR3 coding DNA: TGTGCCAGCAGTTACGGGACAGGTCAGTTCTTC.

V and J are TRBV25-1 and TRBJ2-3, with D maybe TRBD1 (6 bases). There are 13 residues in the CDR3. The germline V and J ends were trimmed by 5 bases and 3 bases, with 9 bases remaining between them. Germline CDR1 is MGHDK and CDR2 is SYGVNS. In DNA, the CDR3 is TGTGCCAGCAGTCCCACAGGGACAGATACGCAGTATTTT. It is translated as CASSPTGTDTQYF.

This chain links TRBV5-1 with TRBJ2-3; the D is unclear. Between the trimmed V and J ends, which lost 7 bases and 2 bases, there was a span of 11 bases. The CDR3 extends over 13 amino acids. Germline CDR1 SGHRS, CDR2 YFSETQ. The CDR3 sequence is CASSPVPTDTQYF. CDR3 coding DNA: TGCGCCAGCTCCCCGGTGCCCACAGATACGCAGTATTTT.

This chain joins TRBV29-1 and TRBJ2-5, with no clear D. The CDR3 is 12 residues long. Germline-derived CDR1 and CDR2 are SQVTM and ANQGSEA. Trimming pared 3 bases from V and 4 bases from J, leaving 9 bases between. The CDR3 region is CSVDNARETQYF. CDR3 nucleotides: TGCAGCGTTGATAATGCAAGAGAGACCCAGTACTTC.

This clonotype was counted a few times. This chain joins TRBV15 and TRBJ2-5, with D maybe TRBD2 (5 bases). The CDR3 runs to 13 residues. Germline V gives CDR1 LNHNV, CDR2 YYDKDF (reference sequence). The germline V and J ends were trimmed by 2 bases and 3 bases, with 7 bases remaining between them. CDR3 nucleotide sequence: TGTGCCACCAGCAGACCCGGGGAAGAGACCCAGTACTTC. Translated: CATSRPGEETQYF.